This T cell receptor beta chain is from a study of T cells in Graves' hyperthyroidism and ophthalmopathy. Overall study: Peripheral blood was drawn at first diagnosis, prior to all treatment.

CDR1 and CDR2 from the germline V gene are SGHNT and YENEEA. The CDR3 consists of 15 residues. With 3 bases clipped from V and 2 bases from J, the junction kept 2 bases outside the gene matches. TCR beta CDR3 region amplification was performed from RNA transcripts. The TCR CDR3 first-round RT-PCR relied on the HTBI primer set. TCRdb ran MiXCR on the multiplex PCR reads and lists one entry per CDR3 protein. The sample has about 270,000 distinct CDR3 sequences; less than 30% are singletons. The chain combines TRBV11-3 with TRBJ2-2, with TRBD2 matching 8 bases. The TCR was taken from a man aged 40-49 years with Graves' hyperthyroidism that later progressed to Graves' ophthalmopathy. The specimen sequenced was blood. The CDR3 sequence is CASSFSGINTGELFF. For the CDR3, the DNA is TGTGCCAGCAGCTTTAGCGGGATCAACACCGGGGAGCTGTTTTTT.